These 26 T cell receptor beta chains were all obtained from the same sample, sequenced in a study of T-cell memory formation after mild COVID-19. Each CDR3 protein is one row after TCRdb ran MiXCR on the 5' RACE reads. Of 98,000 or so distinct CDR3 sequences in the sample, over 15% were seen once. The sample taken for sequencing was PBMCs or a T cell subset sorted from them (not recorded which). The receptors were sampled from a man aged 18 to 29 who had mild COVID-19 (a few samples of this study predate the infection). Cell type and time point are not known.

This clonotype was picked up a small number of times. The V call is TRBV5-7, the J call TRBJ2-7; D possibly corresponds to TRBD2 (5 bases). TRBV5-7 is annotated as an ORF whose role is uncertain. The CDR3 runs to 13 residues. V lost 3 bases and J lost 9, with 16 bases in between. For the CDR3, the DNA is TGTGCCAGCAGCTGGCCGCGGGCAGCTGGGCAGTACGTC. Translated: CASSWPRAAGQYV.

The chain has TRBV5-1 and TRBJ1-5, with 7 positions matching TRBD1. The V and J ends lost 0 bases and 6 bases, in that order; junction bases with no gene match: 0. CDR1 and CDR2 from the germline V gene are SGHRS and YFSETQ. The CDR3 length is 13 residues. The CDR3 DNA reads TGCGCCAGCAGCTTGGACAGGGGTCAGCCCCAGCATTTT. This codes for CASSLDRGQPQHF. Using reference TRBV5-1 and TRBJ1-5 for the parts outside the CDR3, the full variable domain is KAGVTQTPRYLIKTRGQQVTLSCSPISGHRSVSWYQQTPGQGLQFLFEYFSETQRNKGNFPGRFSGRQFSNSRSEMNVSTLELGDSALYLCASSLDRGQPQHFGDGTRLSIL.

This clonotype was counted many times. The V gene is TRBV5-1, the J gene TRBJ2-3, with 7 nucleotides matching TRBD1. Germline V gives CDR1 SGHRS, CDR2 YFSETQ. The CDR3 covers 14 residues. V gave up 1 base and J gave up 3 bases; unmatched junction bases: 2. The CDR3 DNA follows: TGCGCCAGCAGCTTGCAGGGGGAGACAGATACGCAGTATTTT. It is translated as CASSLQGETDTQYF.

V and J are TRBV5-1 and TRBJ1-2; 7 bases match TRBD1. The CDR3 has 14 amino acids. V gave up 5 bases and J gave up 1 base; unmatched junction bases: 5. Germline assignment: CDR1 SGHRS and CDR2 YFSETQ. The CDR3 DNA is TGCGCCAGCAGGACCGGGACAGATAACTATGGCTACACCTTC. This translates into CASRTGTDNYGYTF.

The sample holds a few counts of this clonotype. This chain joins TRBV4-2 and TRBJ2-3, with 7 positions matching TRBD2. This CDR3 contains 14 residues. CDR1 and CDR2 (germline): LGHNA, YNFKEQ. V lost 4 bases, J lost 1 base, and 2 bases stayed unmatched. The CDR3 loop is CASSRRGGTDTQYF. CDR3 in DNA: TGTGCCAGCAGCCGCCGGGGGGGCACAGATACGCAGTATTTT.

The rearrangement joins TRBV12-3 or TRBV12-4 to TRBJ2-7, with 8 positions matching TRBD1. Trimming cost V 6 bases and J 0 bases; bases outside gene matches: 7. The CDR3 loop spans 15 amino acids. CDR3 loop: CASRPDRGVSYEQYF. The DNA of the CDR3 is TGTGCCAGCAGGCCCGACAGGGGAGTCTCCTACGAGCAGTACTTC.

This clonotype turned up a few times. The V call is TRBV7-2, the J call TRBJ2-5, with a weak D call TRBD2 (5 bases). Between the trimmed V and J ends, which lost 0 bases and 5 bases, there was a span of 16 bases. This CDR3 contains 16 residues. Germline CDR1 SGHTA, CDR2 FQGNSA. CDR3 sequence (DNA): TGTGCCAGCAGCTTAGCGCGGCTAGCTGTGGGGGAGACCCAGTACTTC. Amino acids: CASSLARLAVGETQYF.

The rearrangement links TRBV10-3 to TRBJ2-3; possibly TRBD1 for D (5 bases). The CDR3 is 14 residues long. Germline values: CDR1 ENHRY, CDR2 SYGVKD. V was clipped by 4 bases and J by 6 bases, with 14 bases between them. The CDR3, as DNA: TGTGCCATCAGTGCATTGGGGCCAAGGGATACGCAGTATTTT. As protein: CAISALGPRDTQYF.

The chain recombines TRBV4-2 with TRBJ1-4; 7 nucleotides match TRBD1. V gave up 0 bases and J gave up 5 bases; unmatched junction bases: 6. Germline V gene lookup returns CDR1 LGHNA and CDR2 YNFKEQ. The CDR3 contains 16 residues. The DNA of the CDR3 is TGTGCCAGCAGCCAAGATCGGGACAGTAGGAATGAAAAACTGTTTTTT. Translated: CASSQDRDSRNEKLFF.

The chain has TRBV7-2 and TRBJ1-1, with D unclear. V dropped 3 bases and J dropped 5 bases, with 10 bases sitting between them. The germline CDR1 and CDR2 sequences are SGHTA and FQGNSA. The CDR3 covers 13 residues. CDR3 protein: CASSFLWGTEAFF. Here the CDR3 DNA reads TGTGCCAGCAGCTTCTTGTGGGGAACTGAAGCTTTCTTT. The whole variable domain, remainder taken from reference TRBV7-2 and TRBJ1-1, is GAGVSQSPSNKVTEKGKDVELRCDPISGHTALYWYRQSLGQGLEFLIYFQGNSAPDKSGLPSDRFSAERTGGSVSTLTIQRTQQEDSAVYLCASSFLWGTEAFFGQGTRLTVV.

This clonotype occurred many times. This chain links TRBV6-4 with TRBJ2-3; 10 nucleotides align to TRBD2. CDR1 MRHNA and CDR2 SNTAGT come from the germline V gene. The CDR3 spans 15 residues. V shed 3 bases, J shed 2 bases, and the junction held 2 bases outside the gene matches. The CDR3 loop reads CASSESGGATDTQYF. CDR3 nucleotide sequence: TGTGCCAGCAGTGAAAGCGGGGGGGCCACAGATACGCAGTATTTT.

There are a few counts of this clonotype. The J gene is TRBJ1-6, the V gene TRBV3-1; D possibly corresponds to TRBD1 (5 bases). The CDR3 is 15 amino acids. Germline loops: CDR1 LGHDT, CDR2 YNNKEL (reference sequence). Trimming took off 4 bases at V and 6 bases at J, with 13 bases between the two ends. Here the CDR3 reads CASSLGTDGNSPLHF. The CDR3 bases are TGTGCCAGCAGCCTGGGGACGGACGGTAATTCACCCCTCCACTTT.

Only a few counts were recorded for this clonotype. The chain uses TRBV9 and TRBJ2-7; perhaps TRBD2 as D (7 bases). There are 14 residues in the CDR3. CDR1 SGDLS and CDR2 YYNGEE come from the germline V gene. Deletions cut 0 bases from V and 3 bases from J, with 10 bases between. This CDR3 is CASSVGGGRYEQYF. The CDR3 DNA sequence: TGTGCCAGCAGCGTAGGGGGGGGCCGCTACGAGCAGTACTTC.

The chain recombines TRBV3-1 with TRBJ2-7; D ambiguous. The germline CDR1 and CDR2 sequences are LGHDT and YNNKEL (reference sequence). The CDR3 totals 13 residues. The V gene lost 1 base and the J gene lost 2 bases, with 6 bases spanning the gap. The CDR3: CASSQGWTYEQYF. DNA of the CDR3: TGTGCCAGCAGCCAAGGTTGGACCTACGAGCAGTACTTC.

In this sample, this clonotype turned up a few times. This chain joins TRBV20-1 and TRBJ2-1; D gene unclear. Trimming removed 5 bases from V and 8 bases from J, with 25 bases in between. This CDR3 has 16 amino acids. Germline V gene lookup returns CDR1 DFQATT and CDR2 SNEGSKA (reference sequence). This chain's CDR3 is CSAPPPWGNYGDEQFF. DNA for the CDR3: TGCAGTGCTCCACCGCCGTGGGGAAACTATGGGGATGAGCAGTTCTTC.

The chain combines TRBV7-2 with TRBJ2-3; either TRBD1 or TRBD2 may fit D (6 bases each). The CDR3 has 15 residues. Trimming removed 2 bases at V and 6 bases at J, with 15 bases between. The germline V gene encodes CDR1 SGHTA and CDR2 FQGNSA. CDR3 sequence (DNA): TGTGCCAGCAGCTTAAGGGGGAGGTCCAGTGATACGCAGTATTTT. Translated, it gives CASSLRGRSSDTQYF.

The CDR3 spells CASRYEGLDEQYF. The CDR3 DNA sequence: TGTGCCAGCCGTTATGAAGGGTTAGACGAGCAGTACTTC. The rearrangement links TRBV6-1 to TRBJ2-7, with D hard to call. The CDR3 spans 13 residues. Germline CDR1 and CDR2: MNHNS and SASEGT. V was shortened by 8 bases and J by 5 bases, with 16 bases between the two germline ends.

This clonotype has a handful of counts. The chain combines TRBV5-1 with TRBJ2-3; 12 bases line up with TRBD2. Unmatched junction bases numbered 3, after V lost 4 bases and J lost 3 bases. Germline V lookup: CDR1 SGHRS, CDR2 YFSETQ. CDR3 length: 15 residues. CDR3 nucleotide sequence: TGCGCCAGCAGCATCGGGACTAGCGGGACAGATACGCAGTATTTT. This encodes CASSIGTSGTDTQYF.

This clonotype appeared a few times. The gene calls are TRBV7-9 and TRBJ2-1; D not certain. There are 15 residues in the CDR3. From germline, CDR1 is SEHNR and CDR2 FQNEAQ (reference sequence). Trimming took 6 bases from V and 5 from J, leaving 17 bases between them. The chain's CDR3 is CASSFGSPGHNEQFF. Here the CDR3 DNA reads TGTGCCAGCAGTTTCGGGTCCCCCGGCCACAATGAGCAGTTCTTC.

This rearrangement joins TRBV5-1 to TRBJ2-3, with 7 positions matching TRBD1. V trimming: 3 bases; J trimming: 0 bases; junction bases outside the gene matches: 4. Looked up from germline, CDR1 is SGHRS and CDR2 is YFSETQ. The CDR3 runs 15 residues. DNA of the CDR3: TGCGCCAGCAGCTCCCGGGACAGAAGCACAGATACGCAGTATTTT. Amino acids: CASSSRDRSTDTQYF.

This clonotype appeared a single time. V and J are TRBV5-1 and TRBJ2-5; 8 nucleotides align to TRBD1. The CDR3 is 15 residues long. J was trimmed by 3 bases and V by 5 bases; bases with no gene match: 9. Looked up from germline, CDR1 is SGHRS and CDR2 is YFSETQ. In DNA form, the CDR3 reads TGCGCCAGCAGGACGCGCATGACAGGGGAAGAGACCCAGTACTTC. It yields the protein CASRTRMTGEETQYF.

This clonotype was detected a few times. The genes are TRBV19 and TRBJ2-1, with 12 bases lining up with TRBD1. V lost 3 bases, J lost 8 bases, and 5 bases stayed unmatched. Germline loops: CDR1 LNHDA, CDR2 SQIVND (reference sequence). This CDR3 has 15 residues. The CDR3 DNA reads TGTGCCAGTAGTATGGCCGGGACAGGGGGCCATGAGCAGTTCTTC. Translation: CASSMAGTGGHEQFF.

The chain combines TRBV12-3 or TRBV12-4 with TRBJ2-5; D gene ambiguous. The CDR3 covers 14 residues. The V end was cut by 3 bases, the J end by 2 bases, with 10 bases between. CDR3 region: CASSFYPKQETQYF. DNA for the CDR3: TGTGCCAGCAGTTTTTACCCTAAACAAGAGACCCAGTACTTC.

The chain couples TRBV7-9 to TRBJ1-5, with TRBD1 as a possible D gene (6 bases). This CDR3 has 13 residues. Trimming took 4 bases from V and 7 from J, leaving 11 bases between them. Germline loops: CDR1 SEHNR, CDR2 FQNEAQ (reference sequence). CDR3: CASSSGTPQPQHF. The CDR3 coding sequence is TGTGCCAGCAGCTCCGGGACACCCCAGCCCCAGCATTTT.

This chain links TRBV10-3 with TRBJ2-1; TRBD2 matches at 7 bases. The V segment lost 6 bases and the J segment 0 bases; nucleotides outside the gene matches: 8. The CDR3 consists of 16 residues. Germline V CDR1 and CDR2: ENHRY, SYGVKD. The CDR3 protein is CAISPLAADSYNEQFF. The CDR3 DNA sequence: TGTGCCATCAGCCCTCTAGCGGCCGACTCCTACAATGAGCAGTTCTTC.

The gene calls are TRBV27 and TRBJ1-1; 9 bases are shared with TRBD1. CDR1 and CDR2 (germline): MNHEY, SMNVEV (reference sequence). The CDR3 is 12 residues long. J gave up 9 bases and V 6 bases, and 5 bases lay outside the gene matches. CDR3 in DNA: TGTGCCAGCAGCTTCAACAGGGGGCAAGCTTTCTTT. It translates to CASSFNRGQAFF.